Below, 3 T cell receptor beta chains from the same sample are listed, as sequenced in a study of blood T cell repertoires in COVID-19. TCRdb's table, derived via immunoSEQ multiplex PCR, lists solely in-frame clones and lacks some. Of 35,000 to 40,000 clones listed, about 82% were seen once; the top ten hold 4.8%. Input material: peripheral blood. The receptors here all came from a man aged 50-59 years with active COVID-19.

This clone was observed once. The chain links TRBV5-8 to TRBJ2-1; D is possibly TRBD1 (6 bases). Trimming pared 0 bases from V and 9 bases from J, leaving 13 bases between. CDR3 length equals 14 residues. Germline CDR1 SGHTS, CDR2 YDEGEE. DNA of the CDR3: TGTGCCAGCAGCTTGGAGATGGGGGCGGGTGAGCAGTTCTTC. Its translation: CASSLEMGAGEQFF.

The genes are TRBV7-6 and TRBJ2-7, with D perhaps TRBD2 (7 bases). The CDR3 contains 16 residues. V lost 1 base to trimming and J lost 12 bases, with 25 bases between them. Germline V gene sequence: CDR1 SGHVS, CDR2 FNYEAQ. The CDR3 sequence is CASSLGGGRVTGLWYF. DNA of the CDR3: TGTGCCAGCAGCTTAGGGGGGGGCAGGGTGACTGGCCTCTGGTACTTC. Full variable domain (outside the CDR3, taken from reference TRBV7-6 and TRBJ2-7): GAGVSQSPRYKVTKRGQDVALRCDPISGHVSLYWYRQALGQGPEFLTYFNYEAQQDKSGLPNDRFSAERPEGSISTLTIQRTEQRDSAMYRCASSLGGGRVTGLWYFGPGTRLTVT.

The CDR3 region is CASSQDVGQGAKAFF. For the CDR3, the DNA is TGCGCCAGCAGCCAAGATGTAGGACAGGGGGCAAAGGCTTTCTTT. The rearrangement links TRBV4-3 to TRBJ1-1; the match to TRBD1 covers 11 bases. Losses at the gene ends were 0 bases for V and 11 bases for J; bases not matched to a gene: 8. Germline V gene data show CDR1 as LGHNA and CDR2 as YSLEER. CDR3 length equals 15 residues.